This T cell receptor (beta chain) was sequenced for a study of shared clonotypes between healthy human individuals. On the study more broadly: Aged 18 to 49, the donors were a couple of women and a few men. Study observations and caveats: As a rule, naive subsets had a larger estimated richness than memory subsets.

This clone appeared a single time. Antigen specificity is unknown. Assay execution proceeded at the deep level. Measured with immunoSEQ multiplex PCR; TCRdb has only the in-frame clones, and not every one. The sample holds over 1.5 million clones; about 98% are singletons and the top ten take roughly 0.42%. The CDR3 consists of 12 residues. V dropped 3 bases and J dropped 6 bases, with 9 bases sitting between them. Germline V gene lookup returns CDR1 LNHDA and CDR2 SQIVND (reference sequence). This TCR was sampled from a man under 40 in good health. The genes are TRBV19 and TRBJ2-7, with D maybe TRBD2 (6 bases). The sample comprised naive CD4+ T cells sorted from blood. This sample's subset: CD45RA+ positively selected. CDR3 residues: CASSILGGEQYF. DNA of the CDR3: TGTGCCAGTAGTATCCTCGGGGGCGAGCAGTACTTC.